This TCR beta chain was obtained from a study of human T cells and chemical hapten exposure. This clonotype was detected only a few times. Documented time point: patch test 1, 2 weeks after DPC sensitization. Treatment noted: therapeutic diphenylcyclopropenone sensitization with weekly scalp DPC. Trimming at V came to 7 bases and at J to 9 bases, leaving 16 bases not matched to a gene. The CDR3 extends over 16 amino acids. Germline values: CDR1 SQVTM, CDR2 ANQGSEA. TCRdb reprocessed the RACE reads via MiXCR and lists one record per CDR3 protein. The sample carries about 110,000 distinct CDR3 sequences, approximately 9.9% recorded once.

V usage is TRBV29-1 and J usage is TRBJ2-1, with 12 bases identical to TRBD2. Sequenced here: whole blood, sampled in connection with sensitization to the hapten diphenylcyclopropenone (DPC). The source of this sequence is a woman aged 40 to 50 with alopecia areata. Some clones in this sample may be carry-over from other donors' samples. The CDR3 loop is CSARPVGLAGISEQFF. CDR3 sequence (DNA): TGCAGCGCCCGACCCGTAGGACTAGCGGGAATTAGTGAGCAGTTCTTC.